Below are 13 T cell receptor beta chains sequenced from a single sample in a study of post-analysis software for immune sequencing data. Study observations and caveats: Relative to controls, patients had about five TRBV segments at higher frequency, with TRBV5-6, TRBV5-1 and TRBV20-1 among these.

Tagging with unique molecular identifiers was a feature of the TCR beta cDNA libraries. TCRdb independently ran MiXCR on the PCR reads; one entry per CDR3 protein. The sample has approximately 690,000 distinct CDR3 sequences, approximately 59% seen once. These receptors are not linked to any known antigen. Sequenced: blood. These TCRs come from a girl aged 2-15 years with multiple sclerosis.

Remarks on this clonotype: One junction end disagrees with the germline gene, perhaps due to a read error. The V gene is TRBV25-1, the J gene TRBJ1-5; no firm D call. The CDR3 is made up of 14 amino acids. Germline V gene data show CDR1 as MGHDK and CDR2 as SYGVNS. DNA of the CDR3: TGTGCCAGCAGTGAAGAGGGTAGCGATCAGCCCCAGCATTTT. Protein: CASSEEGSDQPQHF.

The rearrangement links TRBV5-1 to TRBJ2-7; D is unclear. Germline CDR1 and CDR2: SGHRS and YFSETQ. V was trimmed by 6 bases and J by 4 bases, leaving 17 bases between them. CDR3 size: 14 residues. As DNA, the CDR3 is TGCGCCAGCACCCCCGGCGGCACAGCTTACGAGCAGTACTTC. Translated: CASTPGGTAYEQYF.

V gene TRBV12-3 or TRBV12-4 combines with J gene TRBJ2-1; 11 bases agree with TRBD2. The CDR3 runs to 13 residues. Trimming at V came to 6 bases and at J to 9 bases, leaving 4 bases not matched to a gene. In DNA, the CDR3 is TGTGCCAGCAGACTAGCGGGGGAGGGTGAGCAGTTCTTC. Protein sequence: CASRLAGEGEQFF.

V and J are TRBV9 and TRBJ2-7, with 8 nucleotides matching TRBD1. CDR1 is SGDLS, CDR2 YYNGEE, per germline. The CDR3 is made up of 14 amino acids. V lost 2 bases, J lost 4 bases, and 5 bases stayed unmatched. The CDR3: CASSVNGQGYEQYF. CDR3 coding DNA: TGTGCCAGCAGCGTCAACGGACAGGGTTACGAGCAGTACTTC.

This clonotype was seen just once. Here the CDR3 DNA reads TGCAGTGCTAGGTTTCTGACCCGATCGAGATACAATGAGCAGTTCTTC. Its protein is CSARFLTRSRYNEQFF. The chain couples TRBV20-1 to TRBJ2-1, with D unclear. CDR3 length equals 16 residues. CDR1 and CDR2 (germline): DFQATT, SNEGSKA (reference sequence). Between the trimmed V and J ends, which lost 3 bases and 4 bases, there was a span of 19 bases.

The chain employs TRBV2 and TRBJ2-5; D may correspond to TRBD1 or TRBD2 (5 bases each). The germline V gene has CDR1 SNHLY and CDR2 FYNNEI. V was trimmed by 6 bases and J by 5 bases, leaving 19 bases between them. The CDR3 has 15 amino acids. For the CDR3, the DNA is TGTGCCAGCAGATCAAACGGGGCCCCGGGGGAGACCCAGTACTTC. Its protein is CASRSNGAPGETQYF.

The J gene is TRBJ2-1, the V gene TRBV2, with TRBD1 matching 9 bases. Germline loops: CDR1 SNHLY, CDR2 FYNNEI. V lost 7 bases and J lost 9; bases outside the gene matches: 7. The CDR3 is 13 amino acids. CDR3 coding DNA: TGTGCCAGCATACGGGACAGGGCTGGTGAGCAGTTCTTC. Amino acids: CASIRDRAGEQFF.

This clonotype was found once. The junction and the germline gene differ at one end; a read error may be behind it. The V and J genes are TRBV29-1 and TRBJ2-7; D uncertain. The CDR3 consists of 13 residues. CDR1 is SQVTM, CDR2 ANQGSEA, per germline. The CDR3 coding sequence is TGCGGCGTTGAAGATCCGGCGAACTACGAGCAGTACTTC. Its translation is CGVEDPANYEQYF.

Only a few counts were recorded for this clonotype. CDR3 bases: TGCGCCAGCAGCTTCAGCGGGAGTCTAATTACCGGCAATGAGCAGTTCTTC. Translation gives CASSFSGSLITGNEQFF. The chain has TRBV5-1 and TRBJ2-1; 8 positions agree with TRBD2. The CDR3 spans 17 residues. Germline values: CDR1 SGHRS, CDR2 YFSETQ. V trimming: 2 bases; J trimming: 6 bases; junction bases outside the gene matches: 13.

The rearrangement links TRBV6-1 to TRBJ2-4; possible D gene TRBD1, 5 bases. Near its end, the DNA agrees better with TRBJ2-7, so the J call may be wrong. This CDR3 contains 16 residues. The V gene's germline CDR1 is MNHNS and CDR2 SASEGT. This CDR3 is CASSDFIRVKLYEQYF. The CDR3 DNA is TGTGCCAGCAGTGATTTTATCAGGGTGAAACTGTACGAGCAGTACTTC.

This chain joins TRBV29-1 and TRBJ2-7, with D maybe TRBD1 (6 bases). CDR3 length: 16 amino acids. Deletions cut 0 bases from V and 4 bases from J, with 19 bases between. Germline values: CDR1 SQVTM, CDR2 ANQGSEA. The chain's CDR3 is CSVEDTGSLEVYEQYF. Here the CDR3 DNA reads TGCAGCGTTGAAGACACAGGGTCCCTTGAGGTTTACGAGCAGTACTTC.

The chain combines TRBV7-6 with TRBJ1-2; D remains ambiguous. The CDR3 has 16 amino acids. The V end lost 1 base, the J end lost 4 bases, and 16 bases lay between the germline ends. Germline loops: CDR1 SGHVS, CDR2 FNYEAQ. CDR3 amino acids: CASSLDAAPQTYGYTF. In nucleotides, the CDR3 is TGTGCCAGCAGCTTAGACGCCGCCCCCCAAACCTATGGCTACACCTTC.

This chain uses TRBV7-2 with TRBJ2-1, with 8 bases identical to TRBD2. CDR1 is SGHTA and CDR2 is FQGNSA in the germline V gene. CDR3 length: 18 amino acids. Trimming removed 5 bases from V and 4 bases from J; junction bases left unmatched: 16. The CDR3 coding sequence is TGTGCCAGCAGCACACGGCCCTCTGGCGGGGGGTTGTACAATGAGCAGTTCTTC. Translation: CASSTRPSGGGLYNEQFF.